The 29 T cell receptor beta chains presented below share a single source sample, sequenced in a study of control samples from healthy donors and cancer patients. Measured with immunoSEQ multiplex PCR; TCRdb has only the in-frame clones, and not every one. The profile covers roughly 58,000 clones, with around 87% appearing a single time and roughly an eighth taken by the ten largest. The sequenced sample was PBMCs. The receptors originated from a woman between 55 and 75 years old with lung cancer.

The chain employs TRBV5-1 and TRBJ2-3; 9 nucleotides line up with TRBD2. The CDR3 extends over 15 amino acids. The germline gives CDR1 SGHRS, CDR2 YFSETQ. With 4 bases clipped from V and 2 bases from J, the junction kept 5 bases outside the gene matches. The CDR3 reads CASSPPSGNTDTQYF. The DNA for the CDR3 is TGCGCCAGCAGCCCTCCTAGCGGGAACACAGATACGCAGTATTTT.

This rearrangement joins TRBV7-9 to TRBJ2-1, with TRBD1 identical over 9 bases. J lost 4 bases, V lost 4 bases, and 8 bases had no gene match. The CDR3 spans 16 residues. CDR1 and CDR2 from the germline V gene are SEHNR and FQNEAQ (reference sequence). CDR3 bases: TGTGCCAGCAGCTGGAGACAGGGGGGAAAATACAATGAGCAGTTCTTC. Protein sequence: CASSWRQGGKYNEQFF.

The V and J genes are TRBV24-1 and TRBJ2-1; tentatively, D is TRBD2 (5 bases). V lost 4 bases and J lost 0, with 12 bases in between. This CDR3 contains 16 residues. The germline gives CDR1 KGHDR, CDR2 SFDVKD. The CDR3 DNA reads TGTGCCACCAGTGACCCAAGCGGAAGCTCCTACAATGAGCAGTTCTTC. Residues: CATSDPSGSSYNEQFF.

The chain is built from TRBV2 and TRBJ2-5, with D unclear. There are 15 residues in the CDR3. Looked up from germline, CDR1 is SNHLY and CDR2 is FYNNEI. V shed 7 bases and J shed 1 base, with 16 bases lying between them. DNA of the CDR3: TGTGCCAGCAAACAACAGCTGAACCCCCAAGAGACCCAGTACTTC. Translation gives CASKQQLNPQETQYF.

The genes are TRBV6-1 and TRBJ1-1, with D possibly matching TRBD1 (6 bases). CDR3 length: 13 residues. Germline CDR1 MNHNS, CDR2 SASEGT. V shed 3 bases and J shed 6 bases, with 11 bases lying between them. The CDR3 loop is CASSDRGEAEAFF. The CDR3 coding sequence is TGTGCCAGCAGTGACAGGGGAGAGGCTGAAGCTTTCTTT.

The V gene is TRBV5-1, the J gene TRBJ1-5; possible D gene TRBD1, 5 bases. V was trimmed by 0 bases and J by 2 bases, leaving 12 bases between them. The CDR3 has 16 residues. Germline CDR1 SGHRS, CDR2 YFSETQ. The CDR3 DNA reads as TGCGCCAGCAGCTTGGACGGGGGAGTGGGCAATCAGCCCCAGCATTTT. Amino acid sequence: CASSLDGGVGNQPQHF.

This rearrangement joins TRBV2 to TRBJ2-2, with D maybe TRBD2 (5 bases). CDR1 is SNHLY, CDR2 FYNNEI, per germline. The germline V and J ends were trimmed by 10 bases and 5 bases, with 14 bases remaining between them. The CDR3 is 13 amino acids. DNA for the CDR3: TGTGCCACCGCCGGGGTGCGAACCGGGGAGCTGTTTTTT. It translates to CATAGVRTGELFF.

The chain is built from TRBV6-2 or TRBV6-3 and TRBJ2-3, with 7 positions matching TRBD2. The V gene end was trimmed by 3 bases and the J gene end by 3 bases; junction bases not matched to a gene: 3. The CDR3 has 14 residues. From germline, CDR1 is MNHEY and CDR2 SVGEGT. CDR3 loop: CASSYVGRTDTQYF. The DNA of the CDR3 is TGTGCCAGCAGTTATGTCGGGAGGACAGATACGCAGTATTTT.

The chain carries TRBV27 and TRBJ2-2; D may be TRBD1 (5 bases). With 7 bases removed from V and 4 bases from J, the gap between germline ends came to 16 bases. The CDR3 contains 15 residues. The germline V gene encodes CDR1 MNHEY and CDR2 SMNVEV (reference sequence). In DNA, the CDR3 is TGTGCCAGCACCTATTTCAGGGCTGGCACCGGGGAGCTGTTTTTT. It is translated as CASTYFRAGTGELFF.

This chain joins TRBV16 and TRBJ2-5; 7 positions match TRBD1. V was pared by 0 bases and J by 5 bases, with 6 bases of the junction left unmatched. The germline V gene encodes CDR1 KGHSY and CDR2 FQNENV. This CDR3 comprises 15 residues. The CDR3 coding sequence is TGTGCCAGCAGCCAATCGACAGGGCTTCTGGAGACCCAGTACTTC. Protein: CASSQSTGLLETQYF.

The chain is built from TRBV6-1 and TRBJ1-1, with a possible D match to TRBD1 (5 bases). This CDR3 is built from 13 residues. V lost 3 bases and J 9 bases, leaving 14 bases between the germline ends. Germline V lookup: CDR1 MNHNS, CDR2 SASEGT. The CDR3 sequence: CASSESGTPKAFF. The CDR3 bases are TGTGCCAGCAGTGAGTCCGGGACCCCCAAAGCTTTCTTT.

The chain recombines TRBV7-8 with TRBJ2-1, with 8 bases matching TRBD2. The CDR3 contains 13 residues. The trim removed 6 bases at V and 5 bases at J, leaving 3 bases unmatched. Germline V gives CDR1 SGHVS, CDR2 FQNEAQ. Written as DNA, the CDR3 is TGTGCCAGCAGGGCACTAGCGGACAATGAGCAGTTCTTC. Protein: CASRALADNEQFF.

The chain uses TRBV6-5 and TRBJ1-2, with D hard to call. The CDR3 has 15 amino acids. Trimming pared 10 bases from V and 7 bases from J, leaving 25 bases between. Germline V gene data show CDR1 as MNHEY and CDR2 as SVGAGI. CDR3 coding DNA: TGTGCCATCGAGGCTTCGGGCCTAGGGTTCAGTGGCTACACCTTC. Translated: CAIEASGLGFSGYTF.

The chain links TRBV4-2 to TRBJ2-1; D remains ambiguous. The V and J ends lost 1 base and 6 bases respectively, with 10 bases between them. Germline V CDR1 and CDR2: LGHNA, YNFKEQ. The CDR3 is 14 residues long. DNA for the CDR3: TGTGCCAGCAGCCAAGCGTTTACCAGCAATGAGCAGTTCTTC. Encoded protein: CASSQAFTSNEQFF.

The V gene is TRBV7-9, the J gene TRBJ2-1, with TRBD2 identical over 7 bases. Trimming took 5 bases from V and 9 from J; bases not matched to a gene: 19. The germline gives CDR1 SEHNR, CDR2 FQNEAQ (reference sequence). There are 17 residues in the CDR3. CDR3 region: CASSAPPGRRESGEQFF. The CDR3 nucleotides are TGTGCCAGCAGCGCCCCCCCCGGGAGGCGGGAGTCCGGTGAGCAGTTCTTC.

The chain combines TRBV7-9 with TRBJ2-3; D remains unclear. This CDR3 contains 12 residues. CDR1 is SEHNR and CDR2 is FQNEAQ in the germline V gene (reference sequence). With 5 bases removed from V and 6 bases from J, the gap between germline ends came to 9 bases. CDR3 coding DNA: TGTGCCAGCAGCCCTGCCGGGGATACGCAGTATTTT. It encodes CASSPAGDTQYF.

The rearrangement joins TRBV5-1 to TRBJ2-7; 11 bases match TRBD1. The ends lost 5 bases at V and 4 bases at J; junction bases unmatched: 5. Germline V gene data show CDR1 as SGHRS and CDR2 as YFSETQ. This CDR3 has 14 residues. CDR3 residues: CASRPGQGGYEQYF. CDR3 in DNA: TGCGCCAGCAGGCCGGGACAGGGGGGATACGAGCAGTACTTC.

J is TRBJ1-1 and V is TRBV9, with D maybe TRBD1 (6 bases). Germline V gives CDR1 SGDLS, CDR2 YYNGEE. Trimming removed 6 bases from V and 3 bases from J, with 12 bases in between. The CDR3 is 13 amino acids. The CDR3 bases are TGTGCCAGCACACAGGGACCTTACACTGAAGCTTTCTTT. It specifies CASTQGPYTEAFF. The full variable domain, rest sourced from reference TRBV9 and TRBJ1-1, is DSGVTQTPKHLITATGQRVTLRCSPRSGDLSVYWYQQSLDQGLQFLIQYYNGEERAKGNILERFSAQQFPDLHSELNLSSLELGDSALYFCASTQGPYTEAFFGQGTRLTVV.

A note on this clone: The CDR3 does not end in the conserved phenylalanine or tryptophan, so this is likely a read error. The chain has TRBV6-1 and TRBJ1-5; 11 nucleotides line up with TRBD1. Losses at the gene ends were 4 bases for V and 6 bases for J; bases not matched to a gene: 8. CDR3 size: 16 residues. Germline CDR1 is MNHNS and CDR2 is SASEGT. CDR3 nucleotides: TGTGCCAGCAGTGGGGGGACAGGGGGTTATCCTCAGCCCCAGCATCTT. Translation: CASSGGTGGYPQPQHL.

The table lists this clone with a count of one. The chain recombines TRBV2 with TRBJ1-5; D may be TRBD1 (6 bases). The CDR3 has 14 residues. CDR1 SNHLY and CDR2 FYNNEI come from the germline V gene. Trimming shortened V by 8 bases and J by 2 bases, and 13 bases separated the two germline ends. The CDR3 spells CASGGARGNQPQHF. CDR3 nucleotides: TGTGCCAGCGGGGGGGCGCGCGGCAATCAGCCCCAGCATTTT.

This clone was seen only a few times. DNA for the CDR3: TGTGCCAGCAGCTCTAATAGGCTCGAGGACAAATATAATTCACCCCTCCACTTT. Its protein product is CASSSNRLEDKYNSPLHF. The genes are TRBV7-9 and TRBJ1-6; possibly TRBD1 for D (5 bases). Trimming took 4 bases from V and 4 from J, leaving 20 bases between them. CDR3 size: 18 residues. Germline CDR1 reads SEHNR; CDR2 reads FQNEAQ (reference sequence).

The genes are TRBV18 and TRBJ1-5; maybe TRBD1 (5 bases). Germline assignment: CDR1 KGHSH and CDR2 LQKENI. V was trimmed by 3 bases and J by 4 bases, leaving 10 bases between them. This CDR3 spans 14 amino acids. The CDR3 sequence is CASSPGTRNQPQHF. The CDR3 bases are TGTGCCAGCTCACCCGGGACCCGAAATCAGCCCCAGCATTTT. The full variable domain, with the rest looked up from reference TRBV18 and TRBJ1-5, is NAGVMQNPRHLVRRRGQEARLRCSPMKGHSHVYWYRQLPEEGLKFMVYLQKENIIDESGMPKERFSAEFPKEGPSILRIQQVVRGDSAAYFCASSPGTRNQPQHFGDGTRLSIL.

The chain combines TRBV25-1 with TRBJ1-2, with TRBD1 matching 8 bases. The length of the CDR3 is 14 residues. Germline-derived CDR1 and CDR2 are MGHDK and SYGVNS. The ends lost 6 bases at V and 7 bases at J; junction bases unmatched: 10. The CDR3 DNA is TGTGCCAGCAGCCCCCAGGGGGCTATGAGTGGCTACACCTTC. Amino acid sequence: CASSPQGAMSGYTF.

This rearrangement joins TRBV9 to TRBJ2-3, with D possibly matching TRBD1 (5 bases). V was clipped by 5 bases and J by 1 base, with 14 bases between them. CDR3 length equals 15 residues. Germline values: CDR1 SGDLS, CDR2 YYNGEE. Written as DNA, the CDR3 is TGTGCCAGCAGTCAAGGGGCTATACGCACAGATACGCAGTATTTT. Protein: CASSQGAIRTDTQYF. Full variable domain (remainder filled in from reference TRBV9 and TRBJ2-3): DSGVTQTPKHLITATGQRVTLRCSPRSGDLSVYWYQQSLDQGLQFLIQYYNGEERAKGNILERFSAQQFPDLHSELNLSSLELGDSALYFCASSQGAIRTDTQYFGPGTRLTVL.

The rearrangement uses TRBV3-1 (or the pseudogene TRBV3-2) and TRBJ2-5; TRBD2 agrees at 12 bases. CDR1 LGHDT and CDR2 YNNKEL come from the germline V gene (reference sequence). The CDR3 loop spans 15 amino acids. With V trimmed by 4 bases and J by 1 base, 1 base remained unmatched. CDR3 residues: CASSPSGGAQETQYF. The CDR3 bases are TGTGCCAGCAGCCCTAGCGGGGGGGCCCAAGAGACCCAGTACTTC.

V and J are TRBV5-6 and TRBJ2-1; 7 nucleotides align to TRBD1. Trimming cost V 4 bases and J 0 bases; bases outside gene matches: 7. Germline V CDR1 and CDR2: SGHDT, YYEEEE. This CDR3 has 16 residues. The CDR3 coding sequence is TGTGCCAGCAGCCAATTGACAGGGAGCTCCTACAATGAGCAGTTCTTC. It codes for CASSQLTGSSYNEQFF.

This clone has more than one count but fewer than ten. The chain couples TRBV5-4 to TRBJ1-5; tentative D call: TRBD1 (5 bases). Trimming cost V 0 bases and J 7 bases, with 8 bases left between them. The CDR3 has 13 residues. Germline values: CDR1 SGHNT, CDR2 YYREEE (reference sequence). CDR3 in DNA: TGTGCCAGCAGCTTGGCGGGGCTCCAGCCCCAGCATTTT. Residues: CASSLAGLQPQHF.

The rearrangement uses TRBV5-1 and TRBJ2-2; 14 nucleotides align to TRBD2. The CDR3 is 18 amino acids. CDR1 is SGHRS and CDR2 is YFSETQ in the germline V gene. After removal of 0 bases from V and 6 bases from J, the junction contained 7 bases not matched to a gene. The CDR3 coding sequence is TGCGCCAGCAGCTTGGGCGGGACTAGCGGGAGAGGATCCGGGGAGCTGTTTTTT. Its translation is CASSLGGTSGRGSGELFF.

V is TRBV2 and J is TRBJ2-1, with TRBD2 identical over 8 bases. The CDR3 contains 15 residues. Germline CDR1 is SNHLY and CDR2 is FYNNEI. The V segment lost 9 bases and the J segment 1 base; nucleotides outside the gene matches: 8. The CDR3 here is CASTRGGLSYNEQFF. In nucleotides, the CDR3 is TGTGCCAGTACTCGCGGGGGGCTTTCCTACAATGAGCAGTTCTTC.